The source of this T cell receptor beta chain is a study of cytomegalovirus exposure and HLA in healthy donors (dated by TCRdb to the late 2010s). Context from the whole study: According to an earlier analysis of a few hundred of the donors, about 179 million T cells yielded roughly 110 million unique TCR beta sequences and about 300 Gb of sequence data. Roughly 310 gigabases of sequencing data and 70 million to 100 million unique TCR sequences were included in an early release covering about 700 HLA-typed donors. The genetic ancestry cluster associated with self-reported Caucasian donors included about 81% of the 300 to 450 genotyped donors. The study aimed to test whether signatures of past pathogen exposure could be identified by cataloging public T cell receptors. The study used immunosequencing to profile the T cell repertoires of some 600 subjects and linked those repertoires to cytomegalovirus serostatus. Besides the first cohort of more than 650 subjects, a separate validation cohort made up of roughly 120 different subjects was used. To predict cytomegalovirus infection status, the study brought together high-throughput TCR immunosequencing, statistical association of individual TCRs with disease status, and machine learning. A later analysis re-analyzed previously published TCR beta repertoires from roughly 690 donors and added high-resolution HLA genotyping to study TCR occurrence patterns. The later analysis used no new phenotypic data to find candidate immune exposures, relying instead on TCR beta sequences and their occurrence across donors. To decide whether each TCR beta V gene segment behaved as functional or pseudogenic, an earlier analysis of some 600 of the donors relied on high-throughput TCR beta sequencing. Donor age, sex, ethnicity and CMV serostatus were compiled together with the repertoire data. Genome-wide SNP genotypes for about three fifths of the roughly 670 donors were used in a later genetic analysis, which treated that subset as a discovery cohort. All discovery cohort repertoires had been generated using a single sequencing platform. Class I and class II HLA loci were covered by the typing at four-digit resolution. Typing coverage differed by locus: A, B, C, DRB1 and DQB1 were typed in roughly 629-640 donors, DQA1 in 500 to 550, DPA1 in 600 to 610, and DPB1 in 472. Because of strong linkage in the cohort, roughly five DR-DQ haplotypes were treated as single units for association and clustering. On average, roughly 200,000 unique TCR beta nucleotide sequences were sequenced per donor among a few hundred genotyped donors of the cohort, with about 19% of those sequences being non-productive.

Details on this clone: The antigen it binds to is not known. No qualities accompany the bases; no much larger clone lies one base away.

The library relied on the immunoSEQ multiplex PCR assay. The multiplex PCR relied on a mix of 60 forward primers for TCR Vbeta segments and 13 reverse primers for TCR Jbeta segments. The CDR3 region of rearranged TCR beta genes was amplified from genomic DNA with a multiplex PCR assay. The Illumina HiSeq System was used to sequence the amplified TCR beta libraries as 87-base-pair reads. In the paper's pipeline: A later analysis counted 75 million to 100 million unique TCR beta chains across the 690 or so repertoires, and some 11 million of these chains were shared by at least two donors. Raw reads were error-corrected and collapsed into unique sequences by a nearest-neighbor algorithm in which closely related sequences were merged to remove PCR and sequencing errors. V, D and J gene segments were assigned by aligning CDR3 sequences to IMGT reference sequences. For a sequence to be retained, a match of at least six nucleotides to both a V gene segment and a J gene segment was required. A rearrangement counted as productive if the CDR3 had no stop codons and remained in frame with V and J, and every other rearrangement counted as non-productive. Following IMGT convention, CDR3 was defined as the stretch from the second conserved V-encoded cysteine to the conserved J-encoded phenylalanine. The earlier analysis of 587 of the donors excluded any sequence lacking an unambiguous match to a single V gene segment. An earlier analysis of a few hundred of the donors called V segments functional above 56.7% productive rearrangements and segregating when the between-donor standard deviation exceeded 5%. A statistical classification framework was built for diagnosing cytomegalovirus status from the catalog of TCR beta chain sequences. A later analysis assigned V and J genes by comparing TCR nucleotide sequences with IMGT/GENE-DB human TR gene sequences. A later analysis assigned CDR3 sequences and most-parsimonious VDJ recombination scenarios with the TCRdist pipeline. In a later analysis, each TCR beta chain was defined by its CDR3 amino acid sequence together with its V-gene family, and reads lacking a unique V-gene family were excluded. As a way to deal with suspected cross-contamination and a sequencing artifact, a later analysis dropped more than 500 nucleotide sequences that were highly shared and had low generation probability. For each public chain, a later analysis derived a clonal expansion index from normalized ranks of inferred template counts within each repertoire. Generation probabilities in a later analysis came from a VDJ recombination model fitted to out-of-frame rearrangements, and those results were checked against IGoR. A later analysis scored TCR-TCR, TCR-HLA and TCR-CMV co-occurrence with hypergeometric tests, applying a repertoire-size bias correction to TCR pairs. A later analysis estimated false discovery rates by permuting HLA or CMV assignments 20 times. In a later analysis, co-occurring TCRs were grouped with DBSCAN, and TCRdist sequence similarity was added when clustering was performed within HLA-allele-positive subsets. Co-occurrence clustering excluded repertoires with fewer than 30,000 or more than 120,000 public chains, plus five with anomalous nucleotide sharing. Held by TCRdb, this immuneACCESS table contains in-frame sequences only and omits some clones. Under half of the omission traces to an unresolved V gene where checked; the cause of the rest is unknown. V, J and clone size are those of that table, while D and trimming were read from the DNA. The sample contains about 300,000 clones, 80% to 90% of them found a single time. About 4% of the sample is taken by the ten largest.

The cohort consisted of hundreds of healthy bone marrow donors. At the time of sampling, all cohort members were nominally healthy, though unrecorded immune exposures were likely present. The donor tested CMV seropositive and was one of the 289 seropositive cohort members. Each donor provided a peripheral blood sample, and peripheral blood mononuclear cells were used for TCR beta sequencing. Genomic DNA was extracted from the blood cell samples with the Qiagen DNeasy Blood Extraction Kit. The germline V gene specifies SGHVS as CDR1 and FQNEAQ as CDR2. Taken from cysteine to phenylalanine, the CDR3 has 20 residues. This entry keeps only the CDR3 DNA: 60 bases, framed from base 1. V ends up 5 bases short and J 0 bases short, with an unmatched junction base count of 16. The paper as a whole reports these results and caveats: In a later analysis, 16,951 TCR beta sequences were associated with specific HLA alleles at a false discovery rate of 0.05. Because some donors lacked HLA typing at each locus, the association tests relied only on the typed subset. According to the authors, the approach could potentially be generalized to other disease states and immunological phenotypes. Linkage disequilibrium might explain the correlated functional status among segregating V segments, but an unknown experimental factor could not be excluded. In a later analysis, HLA-associated TCR beta chains were found to be more clonally expanded and to have lower generation probabilities than equally common non-associated chains. In an earlier analysis of 450 to 750 of the donors, most TCR beta V segments appeared in productive rearrangements about 87% or about 30% of the time, broadly matching IMGT annotations. In a later analysis, several top co-occurrence clusters were reported to appear linked to parvovirus B19, influenza, CMV and Epstein-Barr virus. When HLA alleles, especially DR and DQ, strongly co-occurred, TCR associations were difficult to assign to individual alleles. For the cohort, immune exposure information was limited to CMV serostatus. The earlier analysis of about 600 of the donors excluded roughly 17 rarely observed V segments, including chromosome 9 orphons, because counts were too low. A group of highly shared sequence variants was considered likely to be a technical artifact of the sequencing pipeline. The 87-base-pair reads could not distinguish some IMGT-functional V segments, including TRBV6-2 and TRBV6-3, so those segments were excluded. A further reported finding was that TCR beta sequences accurately predicted the HLA-A and HLA-B alleles for most subjects in the first cohort. Across donors, most TCR sequences were observed very rarely, whereas some public TCRs were present in many individuals. A later analysis found that TCR association rates varied across HLA loci, with DRB1 alleles showing the most associated TCRs and HLA-C alleles the fewest. In this cohort, only TCR beta chains were sequenced, and detectable features were limited by the absence of alpha or paired-chain data. According to a later genetic analysis, donors in an Asian-associated ancestry cluster had fewer N-insertions in productive TCRs than the approximately 670-donor mean. The study gave a list of around 170 TCR beta chains associated with cytomegalovirus. In vitro tests confirmed that three of the cytomegalovirus-associated TCR beta chains recognize cytomegalovirus antigens. The presence/absence analyses assumed that sequencing depth was roughly uniform across donors, and that assumption may not be true. According to a later analysis, most CMV-associated TCR beta chains appeared to be HLA-restricted, and the HLA associations seemed to be driven largely by CMV exposure. In both the original and validation cohorts, the classifier was reported to diagnose cytomegalovirus status with high specificity and sensitivity. An association between a missense DCLRE1C variant and V-gene and J-gene trimming of TCR beta chains was found in a later genetic analysis and replicated in an independent cohort.

The sample consisted of PBMCs. The chain was built from TRBV7-8 and TRBJ1-5; 10 central bases correspond to TRBD1. This sequence originates from a man aged 35 to 55 in good health and CMV-seropositive. The DNA reads as follows: TGTGCCAGCAGCACCAGGCGACCGGGACAGGGGACATATAGCAATCAGCCCCAGCATTTT. Translated, this is CASSTRRPGQGTYSNQPQHF.